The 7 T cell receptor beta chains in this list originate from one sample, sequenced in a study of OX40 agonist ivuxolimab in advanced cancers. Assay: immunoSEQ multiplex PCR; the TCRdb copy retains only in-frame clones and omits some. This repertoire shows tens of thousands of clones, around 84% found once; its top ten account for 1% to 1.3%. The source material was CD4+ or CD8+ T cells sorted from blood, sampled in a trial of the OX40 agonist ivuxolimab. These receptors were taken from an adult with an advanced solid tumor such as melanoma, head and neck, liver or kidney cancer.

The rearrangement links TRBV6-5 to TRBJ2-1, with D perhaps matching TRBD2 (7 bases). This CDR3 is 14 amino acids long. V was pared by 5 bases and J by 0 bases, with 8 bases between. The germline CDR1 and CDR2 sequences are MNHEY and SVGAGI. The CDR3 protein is CASSRGASYNEQFF. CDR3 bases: TGTGCCAGCAGTCGGGGGGCCTCCTACAATGAGCAGTTCTTC.

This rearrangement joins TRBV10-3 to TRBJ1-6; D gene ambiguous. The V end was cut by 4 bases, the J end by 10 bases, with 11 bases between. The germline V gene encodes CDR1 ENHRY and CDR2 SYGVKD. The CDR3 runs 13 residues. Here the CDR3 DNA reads TGTGCCATCAGTGGGCAGGCTGGATCACCCCTCCACTTT. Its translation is CAISGQAGSPLHF.

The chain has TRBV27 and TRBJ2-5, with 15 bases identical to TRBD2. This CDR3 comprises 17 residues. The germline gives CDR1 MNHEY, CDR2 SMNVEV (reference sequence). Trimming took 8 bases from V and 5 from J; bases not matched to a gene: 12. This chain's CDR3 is CASGWGLAGGWLETQYF. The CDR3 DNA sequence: TGTGCCAGCGGGTGGGGACTAGCGGGGGGATGGCTTGAGACCCAGTACTTC.

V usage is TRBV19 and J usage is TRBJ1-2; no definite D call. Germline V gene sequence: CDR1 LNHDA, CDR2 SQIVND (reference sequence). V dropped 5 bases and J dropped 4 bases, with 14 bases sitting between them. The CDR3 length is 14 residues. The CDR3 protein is CASSAFRESYGYTF. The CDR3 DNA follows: TGTGCCAGTAGTGCTTTTCGGGAATCCTATGGCTACACCTTC.

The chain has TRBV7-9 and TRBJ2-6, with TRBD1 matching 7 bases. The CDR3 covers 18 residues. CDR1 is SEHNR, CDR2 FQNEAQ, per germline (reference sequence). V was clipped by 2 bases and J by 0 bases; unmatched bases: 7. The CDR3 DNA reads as TGTGCCAGCAGCTTAAGGGGGCCCCTCATCTCTGGGGCCAACGTCCTGACTTTC. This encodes CASSLRGPLISGANVLTF.

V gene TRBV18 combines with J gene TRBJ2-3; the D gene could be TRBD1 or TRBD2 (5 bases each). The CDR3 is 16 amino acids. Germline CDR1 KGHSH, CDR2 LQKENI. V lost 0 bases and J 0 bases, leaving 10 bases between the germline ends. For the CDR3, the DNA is TGTGCCAGCTCACCACCGGGGGTGCCTAGCACAGATACGCAGTATTTT. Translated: CASSPPGVPSTDTQYF.

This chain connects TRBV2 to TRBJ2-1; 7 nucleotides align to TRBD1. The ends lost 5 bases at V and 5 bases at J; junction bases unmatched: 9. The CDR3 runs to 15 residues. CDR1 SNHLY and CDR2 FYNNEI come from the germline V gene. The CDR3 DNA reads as TGTGCCAGCAGTCACGGGACAGCGGTCAACAATGAGCAGTTCTTC. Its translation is CASSHGTAVNNEQFF.